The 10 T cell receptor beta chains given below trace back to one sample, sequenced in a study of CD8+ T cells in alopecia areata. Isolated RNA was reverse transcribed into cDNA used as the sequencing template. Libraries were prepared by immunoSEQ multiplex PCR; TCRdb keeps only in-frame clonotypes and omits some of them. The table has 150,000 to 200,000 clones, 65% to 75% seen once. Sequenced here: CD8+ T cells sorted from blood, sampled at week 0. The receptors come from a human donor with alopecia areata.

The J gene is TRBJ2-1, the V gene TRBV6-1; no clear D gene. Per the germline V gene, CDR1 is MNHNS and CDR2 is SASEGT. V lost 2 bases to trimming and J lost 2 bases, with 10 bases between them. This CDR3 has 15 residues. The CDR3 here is CASSEWDIPYNEQFF. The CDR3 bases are TGTGCCAGCAGTGAATGGGATATCCCCTACAATGAGCAGTTCTTC.

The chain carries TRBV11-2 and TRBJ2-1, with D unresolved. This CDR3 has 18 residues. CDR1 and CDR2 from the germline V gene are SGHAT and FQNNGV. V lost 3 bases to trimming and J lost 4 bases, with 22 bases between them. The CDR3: CASSFGSGTGNQYNEQFF. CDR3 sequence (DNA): TGTGCCAGCAGCTTTGGGTCAGGTACCGGTAACCAATACAATGAGCAGTTCTTC.

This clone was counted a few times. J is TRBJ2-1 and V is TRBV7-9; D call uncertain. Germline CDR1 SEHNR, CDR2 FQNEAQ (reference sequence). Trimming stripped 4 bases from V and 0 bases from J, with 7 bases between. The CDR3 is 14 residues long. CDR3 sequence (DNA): TGTGCCAGCAGCTCCCGGAGCTCCTACAATGAGCAGTTCTTC. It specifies CASSSRSSYNEQFF.

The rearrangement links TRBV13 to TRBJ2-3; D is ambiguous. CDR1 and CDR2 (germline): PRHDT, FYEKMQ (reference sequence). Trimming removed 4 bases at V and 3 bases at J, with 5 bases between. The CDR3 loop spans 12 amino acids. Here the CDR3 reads CASSSRTDTQYF. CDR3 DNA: TGTGCCAGCAGCTCACGGACAGATACGCAGTATTTT.

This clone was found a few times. The CDR3 reads CASSSTEYSYGYTF. DNA for the CDR3: TGTGCCAGCAGTTCGACGGAATACAGCTATGGCTACACCTTC. The chain links TRBV6-6 to TRBJ1-2; D call uncertain. This CDR3 comprises 14 residues. Trimming took off 4 bases at V and 4 bases at J, with 13 bases between the two ends. In germline, CDR1 is MNHNY, CDR2 SVGAGI (reference sequence).

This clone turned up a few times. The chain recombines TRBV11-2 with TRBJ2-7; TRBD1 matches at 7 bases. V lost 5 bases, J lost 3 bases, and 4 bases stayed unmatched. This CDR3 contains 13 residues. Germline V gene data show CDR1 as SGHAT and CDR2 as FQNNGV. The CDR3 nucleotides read TGTGCCAGCAGCCTGGGACAGTACTACGAGCAGTACTTC. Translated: CASSLGQYYEQYF.

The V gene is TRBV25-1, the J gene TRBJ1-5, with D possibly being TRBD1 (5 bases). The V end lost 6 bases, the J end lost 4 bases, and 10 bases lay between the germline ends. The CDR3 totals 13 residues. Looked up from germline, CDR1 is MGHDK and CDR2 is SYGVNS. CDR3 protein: CASRLGENQPQHF. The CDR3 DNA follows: TGTGCCAGCAGGTTGGGGGAAAATCAGCCCCAGCATTTT.

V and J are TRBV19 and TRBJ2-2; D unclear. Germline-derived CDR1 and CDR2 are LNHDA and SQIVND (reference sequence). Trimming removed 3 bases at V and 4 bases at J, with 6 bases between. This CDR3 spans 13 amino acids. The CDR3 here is CASSMGSTGELFF. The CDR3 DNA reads TGTGCCAGTAGTATGGGGTCCACCGGGGAGCTGTTTTTT.

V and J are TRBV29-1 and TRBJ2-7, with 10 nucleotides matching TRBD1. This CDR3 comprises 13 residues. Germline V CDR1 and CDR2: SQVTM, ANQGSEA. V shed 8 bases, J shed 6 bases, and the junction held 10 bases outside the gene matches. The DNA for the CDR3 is TGCAGCACGCACGGGACAGGGGAACGCGAGCAGTACTTC. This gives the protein CSTHGTGEREQYF.

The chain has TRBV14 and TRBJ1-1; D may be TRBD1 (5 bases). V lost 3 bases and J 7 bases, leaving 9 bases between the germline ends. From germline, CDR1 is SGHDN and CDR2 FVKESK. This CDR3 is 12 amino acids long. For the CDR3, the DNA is TGTGCCAGCAGCCAGAGGGGTAGTGAAGCTTTCTTT. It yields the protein CASSQRGSEAFF.